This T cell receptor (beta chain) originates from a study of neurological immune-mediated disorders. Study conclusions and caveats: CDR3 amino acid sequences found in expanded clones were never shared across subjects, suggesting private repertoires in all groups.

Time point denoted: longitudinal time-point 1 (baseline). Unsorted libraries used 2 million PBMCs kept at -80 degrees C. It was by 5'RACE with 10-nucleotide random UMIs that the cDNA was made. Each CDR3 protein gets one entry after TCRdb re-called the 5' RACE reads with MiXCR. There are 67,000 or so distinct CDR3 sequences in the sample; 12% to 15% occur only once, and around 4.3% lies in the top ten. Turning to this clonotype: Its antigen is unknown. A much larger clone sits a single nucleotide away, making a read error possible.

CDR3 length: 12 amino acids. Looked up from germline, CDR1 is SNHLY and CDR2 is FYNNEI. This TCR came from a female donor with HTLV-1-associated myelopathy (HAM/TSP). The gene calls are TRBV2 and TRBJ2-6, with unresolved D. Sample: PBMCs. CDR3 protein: CVSSQGLPVLTF. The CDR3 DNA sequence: TGTGTCAGCAGCCAAGGGCTCCCCGTCCTGACTTTC.